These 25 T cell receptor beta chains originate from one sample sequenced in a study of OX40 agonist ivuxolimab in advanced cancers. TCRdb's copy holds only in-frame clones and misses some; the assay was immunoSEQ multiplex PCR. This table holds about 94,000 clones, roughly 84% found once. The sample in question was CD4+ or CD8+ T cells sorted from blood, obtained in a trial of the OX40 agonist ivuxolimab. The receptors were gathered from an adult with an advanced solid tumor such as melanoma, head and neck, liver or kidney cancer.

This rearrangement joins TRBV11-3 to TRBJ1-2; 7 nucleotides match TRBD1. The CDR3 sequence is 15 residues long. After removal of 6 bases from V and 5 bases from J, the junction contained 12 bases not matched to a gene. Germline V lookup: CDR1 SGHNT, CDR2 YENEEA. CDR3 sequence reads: CASRPTGAREYGYTF. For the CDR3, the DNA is TGTGCCAGCAGACCTACAGGGGCCAGGGAGTATGGCTACACCTTC.

The CDR3 sequence: CASSLRPAGLGNEQFF. The CDR3 DNA sequence: TGTGCCAGCAGCTTGCGCCCGGCAGGGTTAGGTAATGAGCAGTTCTTC. The gene calls are TRBV5-8 and TRBJ2-1, with D tentatively TRBD1 (5 bases). This CDR3 has 16 residues. The V end was cut by 1 base, the J end by 7 bases, with 18 bases between. Germline assignment: CDR1 SGHTS and CDR2 YDEGEE. Full variable domain (missing parts from reference TRBV5-8 and TRBJ2-1): EAGVTQSPTHLIKTRGQQATLRCSPISGHTSVYWYQQALGLGLQFLLWYDEGEERNRGNFPPRFSGRQFPNYSSELNVNALELEDSALYLCASSLRPAGLGNEQFFGPGTRLTVL.

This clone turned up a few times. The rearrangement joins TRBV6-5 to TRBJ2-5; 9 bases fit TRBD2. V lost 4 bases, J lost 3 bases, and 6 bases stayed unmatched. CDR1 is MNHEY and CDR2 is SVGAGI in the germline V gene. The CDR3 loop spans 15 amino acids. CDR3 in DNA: TGTGCCAGCAGTTCCCAAGCGGGGGGAAAAGAGACCCAGTACTTC. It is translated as CASSSQAGGKETQYF.

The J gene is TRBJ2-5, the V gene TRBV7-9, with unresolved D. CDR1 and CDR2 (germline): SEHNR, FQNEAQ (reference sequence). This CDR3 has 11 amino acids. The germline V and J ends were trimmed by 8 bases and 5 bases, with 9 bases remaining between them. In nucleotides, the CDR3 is TGTGCCAGCCAGGCTGGGGAGACCCAGTACTTC. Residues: CASQAGETQYF. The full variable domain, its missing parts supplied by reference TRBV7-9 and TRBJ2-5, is DTGVSQNPRHKITKRGQNVTFRCDPISEHNRLYWYRQTLGQGPEFLTYFQNEAQLEKSRLLSDRFSAERPKGSFSTLEIQRTEQGDSAMYLCASQAGETQYFGPGTRLLVL.

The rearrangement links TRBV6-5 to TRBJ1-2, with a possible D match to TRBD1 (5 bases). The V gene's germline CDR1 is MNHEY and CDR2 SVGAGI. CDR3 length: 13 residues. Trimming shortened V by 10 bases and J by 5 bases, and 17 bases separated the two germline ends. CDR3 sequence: CATGQREGYGYTF. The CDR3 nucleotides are TGTGCCACCGGTCAACGGGAGGGGTATGGCTACACCTTC.

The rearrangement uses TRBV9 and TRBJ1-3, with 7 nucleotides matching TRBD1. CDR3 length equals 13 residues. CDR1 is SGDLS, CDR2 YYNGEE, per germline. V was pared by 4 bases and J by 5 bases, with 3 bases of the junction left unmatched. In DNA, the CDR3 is TGTGCCAGCAGCCTGGGACAGAGAAACACCATATATTTT. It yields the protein CASSLGQRNTIYF.

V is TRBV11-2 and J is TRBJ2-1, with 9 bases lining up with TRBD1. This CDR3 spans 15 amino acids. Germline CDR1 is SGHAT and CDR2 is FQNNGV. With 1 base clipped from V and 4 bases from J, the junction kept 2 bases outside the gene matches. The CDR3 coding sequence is TGTGCCAGCAGCTTAGGAGGGACAGGGTACAATGAGCAGTTCTTC. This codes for CASSLGGTGYNEQFF.

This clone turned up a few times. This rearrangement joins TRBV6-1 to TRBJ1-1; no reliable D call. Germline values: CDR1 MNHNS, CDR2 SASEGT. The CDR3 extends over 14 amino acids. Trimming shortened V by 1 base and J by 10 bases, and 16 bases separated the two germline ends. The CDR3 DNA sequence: TGTGCCAGCAGTGAAGGGGCGGTGTCAGTAATAGCTTTCTTT. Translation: CASSEGAVSVIAFF.

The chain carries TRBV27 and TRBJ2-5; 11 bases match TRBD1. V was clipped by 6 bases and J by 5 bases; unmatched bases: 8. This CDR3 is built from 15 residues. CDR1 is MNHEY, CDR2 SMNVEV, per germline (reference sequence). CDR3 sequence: CASRIGQGARETQYF. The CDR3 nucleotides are TGTGCCAGCAGGATCGGACAGGGGGCACGGGAGACCCAGTACTTC.

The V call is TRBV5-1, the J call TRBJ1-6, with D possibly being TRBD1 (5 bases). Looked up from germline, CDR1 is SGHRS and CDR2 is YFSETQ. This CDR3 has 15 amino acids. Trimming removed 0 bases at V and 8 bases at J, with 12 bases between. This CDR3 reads CASSLEGRADSPLHF. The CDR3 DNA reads TGCGCCAGCAGCTTGGAGGGCAGGGCGGATTCACCCCTCCACTTT. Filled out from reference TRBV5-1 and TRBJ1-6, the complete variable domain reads KAGVTQTPRYLIKTRGQQVTLSCSPISGHRSVSWYQQTPGQGLQFLFEYFSETQRNKGNFPGRFSGRQFSNSRSEMNVSTLELGDSALYLCASSLEGRADSPLHFGNGTRLTVT.

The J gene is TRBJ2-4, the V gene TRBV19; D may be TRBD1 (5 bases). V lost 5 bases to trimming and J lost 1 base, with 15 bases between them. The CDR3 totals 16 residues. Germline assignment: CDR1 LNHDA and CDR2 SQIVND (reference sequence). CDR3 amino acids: CASSPQGAGAKNIQYF. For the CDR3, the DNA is TGTGCCAGTAGTCCCCAGGGCGCAGGGGCCAAAAACATTCAGTACTTC.

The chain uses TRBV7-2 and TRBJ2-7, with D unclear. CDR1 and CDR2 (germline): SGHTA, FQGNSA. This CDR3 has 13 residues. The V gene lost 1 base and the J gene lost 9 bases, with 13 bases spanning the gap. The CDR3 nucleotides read TGTGCCAGCAGCTTAGAGGGCGGTGGACGGCAGTACTTC. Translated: CASSLEGGGRQYF.

The CDR3 region has the DNA TGCGCCAGCAGCCTCGGGACAGGATACTACGAGCAGTACTTC. Its translation is CASSLGTGYYEQYF. The rearrangement links TRBV4-3 to TRBJ2-7; TRBD1 matches at 8 bases. J gave up 3 bases and V 4 bases, and 5 bases lay outside the gene matches. This CDR3 comprises 14 residues. CDR1 and CDR2 (germline): LGHNA, YSLEER.

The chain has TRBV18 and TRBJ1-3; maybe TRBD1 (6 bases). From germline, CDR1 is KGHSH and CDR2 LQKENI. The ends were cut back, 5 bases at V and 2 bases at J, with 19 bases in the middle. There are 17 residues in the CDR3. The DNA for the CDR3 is TGTGCCAGCTCATTGTCAGGGGTGGTCGGCCCTGGAAACACCATATATTTT. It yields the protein CASSLSGVVGPGNTIYF.

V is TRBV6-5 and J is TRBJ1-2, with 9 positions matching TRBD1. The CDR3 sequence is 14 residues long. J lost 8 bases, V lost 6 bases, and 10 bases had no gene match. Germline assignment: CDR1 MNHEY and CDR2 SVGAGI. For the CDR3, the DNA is TGTGCCAGCAGCGGCCGGGACAGGGTGTCCGGCTACACCTTC. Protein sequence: CASSGRDRVSGYTF.

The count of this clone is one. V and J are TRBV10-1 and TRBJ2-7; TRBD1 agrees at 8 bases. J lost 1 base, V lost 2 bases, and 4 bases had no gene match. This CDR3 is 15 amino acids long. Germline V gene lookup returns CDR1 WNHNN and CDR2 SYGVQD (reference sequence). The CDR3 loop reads CASSEAGGASYEQYF. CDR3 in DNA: TGCGCCAGCAGTGAGGCAGGGGGCGCATCCTACGAGCAGTACTTC.

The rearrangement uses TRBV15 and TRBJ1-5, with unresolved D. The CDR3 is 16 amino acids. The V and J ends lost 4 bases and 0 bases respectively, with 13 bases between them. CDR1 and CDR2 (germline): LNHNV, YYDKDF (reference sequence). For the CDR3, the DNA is TGTGCCACCAGCAATTCTGGAGCAAATAGCAATCAGCCCCAGCATTTT. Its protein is CATSNSGANSNQPQHF.

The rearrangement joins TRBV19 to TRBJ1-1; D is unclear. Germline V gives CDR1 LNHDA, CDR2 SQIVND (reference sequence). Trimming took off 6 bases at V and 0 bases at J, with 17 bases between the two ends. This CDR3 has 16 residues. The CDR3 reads CASSTLVSLMNTEAFF. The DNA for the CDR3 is TGTGCCAGTAGCACATTGGTGAGCCTCATGAACACTGAAGCTTTCTTT.

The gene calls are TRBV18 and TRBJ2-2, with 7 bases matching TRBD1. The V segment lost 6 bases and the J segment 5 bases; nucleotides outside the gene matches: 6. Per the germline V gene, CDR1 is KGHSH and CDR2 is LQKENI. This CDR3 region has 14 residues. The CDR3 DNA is TGTGCCAGCTCTCCGGGACAGCAAACCGGGGAGCTGTTTTTT. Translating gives CASSPGQQTGELFF. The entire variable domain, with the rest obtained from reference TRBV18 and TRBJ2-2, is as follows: NAGVMQNPRHLVRRRGQEARLRCSPMKGHSHVYWYRQLPEEGLKFMVYLQKENIIDESGMPKERFSAEFPKEGPSILRIQQVVRGDSAAYFCASSPGQQTGELFFGEGSRLTVL.

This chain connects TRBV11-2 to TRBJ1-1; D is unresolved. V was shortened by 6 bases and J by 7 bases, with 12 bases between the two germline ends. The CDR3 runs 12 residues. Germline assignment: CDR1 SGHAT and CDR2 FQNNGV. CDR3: CASRYGRNEAFF. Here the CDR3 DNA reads TGTGCCAGCAGATACGGACGAAATGAAGCTTTCTTT.

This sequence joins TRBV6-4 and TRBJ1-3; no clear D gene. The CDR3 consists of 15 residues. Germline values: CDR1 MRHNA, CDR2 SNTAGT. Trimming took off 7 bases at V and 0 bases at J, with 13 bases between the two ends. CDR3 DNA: TGTGCCAGCATGCTACCCGACCGCTCTGGAAACACCATATATTTT. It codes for CASMLPDRSGNTIYF.

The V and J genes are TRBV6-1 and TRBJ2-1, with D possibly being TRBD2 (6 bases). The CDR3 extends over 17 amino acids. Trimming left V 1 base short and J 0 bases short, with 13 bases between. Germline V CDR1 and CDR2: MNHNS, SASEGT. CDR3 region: CASSEGGTGRSYNEQFF. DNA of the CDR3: TGTGCCAGCAGTGAAGGCGGGACGGGGCGCTCCTACAATGAGCAGTTCTTC.

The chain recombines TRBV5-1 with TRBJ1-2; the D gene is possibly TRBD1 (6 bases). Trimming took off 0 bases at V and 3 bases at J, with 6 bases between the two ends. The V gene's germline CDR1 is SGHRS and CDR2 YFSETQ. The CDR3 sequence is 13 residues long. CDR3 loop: CASSLGTDYGYTF. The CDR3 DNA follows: TGCGCCAGCAGCTTGGGGACAGACTATGGCTACACCTTC.

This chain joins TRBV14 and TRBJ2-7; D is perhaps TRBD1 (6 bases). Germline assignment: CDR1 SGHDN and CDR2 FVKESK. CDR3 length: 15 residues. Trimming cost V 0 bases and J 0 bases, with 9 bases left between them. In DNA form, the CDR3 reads TGTGCCAGCAGCCAAGACAGGGGCAGCTCCTACGAGCAGTACTTC. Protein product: CASSQDRGSSYEQYF.

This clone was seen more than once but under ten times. The CDR3 region has the DNA TGTGCCAGCAGCTTGGAAGGCCAGGGGGCAGGGGAGCAGTTCTTC. Amino acids: CASSLEGQGAGEQFF. The rearrangement links TRBV5-4 to TRBJ2-1, with 8 bases aligning to TRBD1. The junction had 9 bases not matched to a gene; V was cut back by 0 bases and J by 10 bases. Germline V lookup: CDR1 SGHNT, CDR2 YYREEE (reference sequence). The CDR3 consists of 15 residues.